The 26 T cell receptor beta chains below come from one sample, sequenced in a study of cytomegalovirus exposure and HLA in healthy donors. The PCR ran on 60 Vbeta and 13 Jbeta primers. The assay was immunoSEQ multiplex PCR, and TCRdb's table has in-frame clones only and misses some. Here the sample spans around 150,000 clones, around 75% being singletons. Sequenced: PBMCs. These receptors came from a woman between 45 and 60 years old in good health and CMV-seropositive.

This chain uses TRBV9 with TRBJ1-6; weak D call: TRBD1 (5 bases). The V gene's germline CDR1 is SGDLS and CDR2 YYNGEE. V dropped 4 bases and J dropped 7 bases, with 18 bases sitting between them. The CDR3 loop spans 16 amino acids. The CDR3: CASSQKQDPRNSPLHF. CDR3 DNA: TGTGCCAGCAGCCAGAAACAGGACCCACGGAATTCACCCCTCCACTTT.

The chain links TRBV5-1 to TRBJ1-2; D unclear. This CDR3 comprises 13 residues. From germline, CDR1 is SGHRS and CDR2 YFSETQ. The ends were cut back, 4 bases at V and 9 bases at J, with 16 bases in the middle. The chain's CDR3 is CASSPDLATSYTF. CDR3 bases: TGCGCCAGCAGCCCCGACTTAGCTACGAGCTACACCTTC.

The V gene is TRBV7-7, the J gene TRBJ2-3; TRBD1 matches 8 bases. The length of the CDR3 is 14 residues. Germline V CDR1 and CDR2: SSHAT, FNYEAQ (reference sequence). The V and J ends lost 5 bases and 6 bases, in that order; junction bases with no gene match: 7. This chain's CDR3 is CASSPGQGWDTQYF. As DNA, the CDR3 is TGTGCCAGCAGCCCTGGACAGGGATGGGATACGCAGTATTTT.

This chain connects TRBV5-1 to TRBJ1-4; TRBD1 matches 8 bases. The CDR3 runs 14 residues. V dropped 7 bases and J dropped 7; count of bases not matched to a gene: 9. From germline, CDR1 is SGHRS and CDR2 YFSETQ. In DNA form, the CDR3 reads TGCGCCAGCCGACCCCAGGGGGCGTCTGAAAAACTGTTTTTT. Translated: CASRPQGASEKLFF.

The chain carries TRBV6-1 and TRBJ1-6; TRBD1 agrees at 10 bases. The CDR3 extends over 15 amino acids. Germline loops: CDR1 MNHNS, CDR2 SASEGT. Trimming cost V 4 bases and J 7 bases; bases outside gene matches: 4. The CDR3 here is CASSVDRGRNSPLHF. The CDR3 coding sequence is TGTGCCAGCAGTGTCGACAGGGGGCGAAATTCACCCCTCCACTTT.

The chain is built from TRBV5-1 and TRBJ1-1; D is unclear. In germline, CDR1 is SGHRS, CDR2 YFSETQ. V was cut by 4 bases and J by 6 bases, with 16 bases left in between. The CDR3 length is 14 residues. The DNA for the CDR3 is TGCGCCAGCAGCGCACTTCCAGGATCCCCTGAAGCTTTCTTT. Its translation: CASSALPGSPEAFF.

The rearrangement links TRBV6-1 to TRBJ1-3; 9 bases are a match to TRBD1. This CDR3 is built from 14 residues. Germline loops: CDR1 MNHNS, CDR2 SASEGT. The J segment lost 2 bases and the V segment lost 8 bases, leaving 4 bases of the junction unmatched. The CDR3 loop reads CASDDRGTGNTIYF. The CDR3 DNA sequence: TGTGCCAGCGATGACAGGGGGACTGGAAACACCATATATTTT.

CDR3 DNA: TGTGCCAGCTCACCCCTTAACGGACACACAGATACGCAGTATTTT. It codes for CASSPLNGHTDTQYF. This sequence joins TRBV18 and TRBJ2-3; D might be TRBD1 (5 bases). Germline V gene data show CDR1 as KGHSH and CDR2 as LQKENI. Trimming left V 3 bases short and J 2 bases short, with 12 bases between. The CDR3 runs 15 residues.

The chain recombines TRBV5-1 with TRBJ2-5; 7 bases match TRBD2. The germline V gene has CDR1 SGHRS and CDR2 YFSETQ. CDR3 length: 14 residues. With V trimmed by 5 bases and J by 4 bases, 8 bases remained unmatched. For the CDR3, the DNA is TGCGCCAGCAGATCGGGGGGTTCGGTAGAGACCCAGTACTTC. Its protein is CASRSGGSVETQYF. Full variable domain (remainder filled in from reference TRBV5-1 and TRBJ2-5): KAGVTQTPRYLIKTRGQQVTLSCSPISGHRSVSWYQQTPGQGLQFLFEYFSETQRNKGNFPGRFSGRQFSNSRSEMNVSTLELGDSALYLCASRSGGSVETQYFGPGTRLLVL.

The J gene is TRBJ2-3, the V gene TRBV27; D might be TRBD2 (5 bases). This CDR3 has 16 residues. Germline values: CDR1 MNHEY, CDR2 SMNVEV (reference sequence). V lost 0 bases, J lost 2 bases, and 12 bases lay in between. CDR3 residues: CASSLSKGEYTDTQYF. The CDR3 nucleotides are TGTGCCAGCAGTTTATCGAAGGGAGAGTACACAGATACGCAGTATTTT.

Comment on this clone: A read error may account for a junction end that differs from germline. The chain carries TRBV5-1 and TRBJ1-2; possible D gene TRBD1, 5 bases. CDR1 and CDR2 (germline): SGHRS, YFSETQ. The CDR3 has 14 amino acids. This chain's CDR3 is CASSPDGGGYGCTF. The CDR3 nucleotides read TGCGCCAGCAGCCCGGACGGGGGAGGATATGGCTGCACCTTC.

Comments on this clone: Because it lacks the conserved phenylalanine or tryptophan at the end, this CDR3 is likely a read error. V is TRBV4-1 and J is TRBJ1-2; D is possibly TRBD1 (6 bases). The CDR3 totals 15 residues. Trimming took off 3 bases at V and 3 bases at J, with 14 bases between the two ends. From germline, CDR1 is MGHRA and CDR2 YSYEKL. In DNA, the CDR3 is TGCGCCAGCAGCCATCTCACCCCAGGGGACTATGGCTACACCCTC. It encodes CASSHLTPGDYGYTL.

The V gene is TRBV5-4, the J gene TRBJ1-1; 7 nucleotides align to TRBD1. J was trimmed by 8 bases and V by 0 bases; bases with no gene match: 4. Germline assignment: CDR1 SGHNT and CDR2 YYREEE (reference sequence). The CDR3 spans 13 residues. The CDR3 sequence is CASSLALTGEAFF. Here the CDR3 DNA reads TGTGCCAGCAGCTTGGCCCTGACAGGGGAAGCTTTCTTT.

This clone was seen only a few times. The chain is built from TRBV15 and TRBJ1-1; no clear D. Germline CDR1 is LNHNV and CDR2 is YYDKDF (reference sequence). The V end was cut by 6 bases, the J end by 5 bases, with 10 bases between. The CDR3 contains 12 residues. The chain's CDR3 is CATSDAGTEAFF. For the CDR3, the DNA is TGTGCCACCAGTGATGCGGGAACTGAAGCTTTCTTT.

CDR3 DNA: TGTGCCAGCAGCGTTCAGGGTTGGATCACAGATACGCAGTATTTT. It encodes CASSVQGWITDTQYF. V and J are TRBV9 and TRBJ2-3; the D gene is possibly TRBD1 (5 bases). CDR3 length equals 15 residues. Trimming cost V 2 bases and J 2 bases, with 12 bases left between them. The germline CDR1 and CDR2 sequences are SGDLS and YYNGEE. Together with reference TRBV9 and TRBJ2-3, the CDR3 gives the full variable domain: DSGVTQTPKHLITATGQRVTLRCSPRSGDLSVYWYQQSLDQGLQFLIQYYNGEERAKGNILERFSAQQFPDLHSELNLSSLELGDSALYFCASSVQGWITDTQYFGPGTRLTVL.

This clone was picked up one time. The chain uses TRBV29-1 and TRBJ1-3, with TRBD1 as a possible D gene (5 bases). V was clipped by 6 bases and J by 2 bases, with 11 bases between them. Germline V gene sequence: CDR1 SQVTM, CDR2 ANQGSEA. The CDR3 totals 13 residues. CDR3 amino acids: CSVTGVAGNTIYF. CDR3 DNA sequence: TGCAGCGTCACAGGTGTAGCTGGAAACACCATATATTTT.

V gene TRBV6-6 combines with J gene TRBJ2-5; weak D call: TRBD1 (5 bases). Germline values: CDR1 MNHNY, CDR2 SVGAGI (reference sequence). The CDR3 is 16 amino acids. V was clipped by 0 bases and J by 1 base, with 12 bases between them. The CDR3 DNA reads TGTGCCAGCAGTTACTCGAGATTACAGGTCCAAGAGACCCAGTACTTC. Protein sequence: CASSYSRLQVQETQYF.

The chain joins TRBV4-1 to TRBJ1-6, with 9 bases that match TRBD1. V dropped 0 bases and J dropped 12; count of bases not matched to a gene: 9. There are 16 residues in the CDR3. Germline V lookup: CDR1 MGHRA, CDR2 YSYEKL. This CDR3 reads CASSQDSTGGAKPLHF. The CDR3 DNA is TGCGCCAGCAGCCAAGATTCCACAGGGGGCGCGAAACCCCTCCACTTT.

V and J are TRBV10-2 and TRBJ1-2; D remains ambiguous. In germline, CDR1 is WSHSY, CDR2 SAAADI. This CDR3 spans 12 amino acids. V was trimmed by 10 bases and J by 3 bases, leaving 12 bases between them. The CDR3 DNA sequence: TGCGCCACCCGGCCAGGTGACTATGGCTACACCTTC. This sequence encodes CATRPGDYGYTF.

V gene TRBV5-6 combines with J gene TRBJ2-4; D gene ambiguous. The CDR3 has 15 residues. Looked up from germline, CDR1 is SGHDT and CDR2 is YYEEEE. The V end was cut by 1 base, the J end by 0 bases, with 8 bases between. In DNA, the CDR3 is TGTGCCAGCAGCTTGCAAGAACTAGCCAAAAACATTCAGTACTTC. Translated: CASSLQELAKNIQYF.

This chain joins TRBV19 and TRBJ2-3; TRBD2 agrees at 11 bases. Unmatched junction bases numbered 9, after V lost 5 bases and J lost 5 bases. CDR3 length equals 16 residues. CDR1 and CDR2 from the germline V gene are LNHDA and SQIVND (reference sequence). The CDR3 coding sequence is TGTGCCAGTAGTGGGGGGGTAGCGGGGGGGCGAGATACGCAGTATTTT. This codes for CASSGGVAGGRDTQYF.

This rearrangement joins TRBV2 to TRBJ1-5; 11 nucleotides agree with TRBD1. V lost 7 bases and J lost 3; bases outside the gene matches: 11. Germline CDR1 and CDR2: SNHLY and FYNNEI. This CDR3 contains 17 residues. CDR3: CASTRTGGFDVNQPQHF. CDR3 bases: TGTGCCAGCACCCGGACAGGGGGCTTTGATGTCAATCAGCCCCAGCATTTT.

This clone was recorded once. This chain joins TRBV7-2 and TRBJ1-1; the D gene is possibly TRBD1 (6 bases). Trimming pared 5 bases from V and 5 bases from J, leaving 21 bases between. The CDR3 spans 16 residues. From germline, CDR1 is SGHTA and CDR2 FQGNSA. CDR3 bases: TGTGCCAGCAGCCATGGACAGTTGATTATTGGAACTGAAGCTTTCTTT. It translates to CASSHGQLIIGTEAFF.

The count of this clone is one. This chain uses TRBV7-2 with TRBJ2-5, with D unclear. V gave up 1 base and J gave up 0 bases, with 6 bases separating them. The length of the CDR3 is 14 residues. Germline V gene sequence: CDR1 SGHTA, CDR2 FQGNSA. CDR3 coding DNA: TGTGCCAGCAGCTTAGGAGGTAACCAAGAGACCCAGTACTTC. This sequence encodes CASSLGGNQETQYF.

The chain has TRBV5-4 and TRBJ2-7, with 8 nucleotides matching TRBD1. Trimming took 4 bases from V and 0 from J; bases not matched to a gene: 6. CDR3 length equals 15 residues. The germline V gene has CDR1 SGHNT and CDR2 YYREEE (reference sequence). This CDR3 is CASSRGQGVSYEQYF. CDR3 bases: TGTGCCAGCAGCCGCGGACAGGGAGTCTCCTACGAGCAGTACTTC. The complete variable domain, with remaining parts taken from reference TRBV5-4 and TRBJ2-7, reads ETGVTQSPTHLIKTRGQQVTLRCSSQSGHNTVSWYQQALGQGPQFIFQYYREEENGRGNFPPRFSGLQFPNYSSELNVNALELDDSALYLCASSRGQGVSYEQYFGPGTRLTVT.

This chain joins TRBV29-1 and TRBJ2-5; D gene uncertain. Per the germline V gene, CDR1 is SQVTM and CDR2 is ANQGSEA. Trimming left V 6 bases short and J 4 bases short, with 12 bases between. The CDR3 contains 12 residues. As DNA, the CDR3 is TGCAGCGTACCCTTATGGAGAGAGACCCAGTACTTC. Translation: CSVPLWRETQYF.